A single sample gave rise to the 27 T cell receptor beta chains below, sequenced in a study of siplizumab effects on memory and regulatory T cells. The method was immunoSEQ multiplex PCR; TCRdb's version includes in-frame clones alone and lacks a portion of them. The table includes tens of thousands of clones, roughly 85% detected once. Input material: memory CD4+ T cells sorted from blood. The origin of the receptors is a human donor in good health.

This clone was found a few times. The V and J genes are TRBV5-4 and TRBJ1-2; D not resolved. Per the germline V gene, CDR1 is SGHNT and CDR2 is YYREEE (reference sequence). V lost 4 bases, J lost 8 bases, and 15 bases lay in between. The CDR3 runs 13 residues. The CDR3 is CASSLTDHIGYTF. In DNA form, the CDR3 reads TGTGCCAGCAGCCTGACCGATCATATCGGCTACACCTTC.

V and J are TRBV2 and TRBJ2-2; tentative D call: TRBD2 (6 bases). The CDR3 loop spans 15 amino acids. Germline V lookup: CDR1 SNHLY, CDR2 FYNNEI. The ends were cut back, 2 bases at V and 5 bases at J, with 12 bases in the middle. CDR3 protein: CASSELRAGTGELFF. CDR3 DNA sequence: TGTGCCAGCAGTGAACTGCGGGCGGGGACCGGGGAGCTGTTTTTT.

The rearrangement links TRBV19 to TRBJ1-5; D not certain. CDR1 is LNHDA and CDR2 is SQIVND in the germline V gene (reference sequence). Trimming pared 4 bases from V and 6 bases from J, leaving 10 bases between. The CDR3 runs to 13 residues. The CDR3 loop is CASSREVRQPQHF. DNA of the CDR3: TGTGCCAGTAGTAGAGAGGTTCGTCAGCCCCAGCATTTT.

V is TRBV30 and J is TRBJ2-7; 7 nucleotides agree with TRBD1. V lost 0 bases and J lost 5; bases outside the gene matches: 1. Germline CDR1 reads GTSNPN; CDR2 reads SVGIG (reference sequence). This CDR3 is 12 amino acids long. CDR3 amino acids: CAWSVDRDEQYF. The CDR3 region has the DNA TGTGCCTGGAGTGTAGACAGGGACGAGCAGTACTTC.

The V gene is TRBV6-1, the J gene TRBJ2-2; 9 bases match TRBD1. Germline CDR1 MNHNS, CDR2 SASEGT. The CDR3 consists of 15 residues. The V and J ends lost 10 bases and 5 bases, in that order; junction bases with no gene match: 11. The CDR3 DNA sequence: TGTGCCATCTCGGACAGGGGAGGACGGACCGGGGAGCTGTTTTTT. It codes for CAISDRGGRTGELFF.

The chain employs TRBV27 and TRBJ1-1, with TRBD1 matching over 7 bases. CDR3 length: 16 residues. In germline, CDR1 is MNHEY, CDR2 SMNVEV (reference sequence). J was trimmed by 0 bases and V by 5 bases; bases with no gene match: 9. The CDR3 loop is CASSLTGQVMNTEAFF. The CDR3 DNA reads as TGTGCCAGCAGTCTAACCGGACAGGTTATGAACACTGAAGCTTTCTTT.

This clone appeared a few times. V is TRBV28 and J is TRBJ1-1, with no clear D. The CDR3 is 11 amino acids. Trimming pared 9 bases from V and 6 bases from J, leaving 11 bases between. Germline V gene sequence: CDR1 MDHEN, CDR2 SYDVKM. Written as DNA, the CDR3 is TGTGCCAGTTTATCCCGGGCTGAAGCTTTCTTT. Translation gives CASLSRAEAFF.

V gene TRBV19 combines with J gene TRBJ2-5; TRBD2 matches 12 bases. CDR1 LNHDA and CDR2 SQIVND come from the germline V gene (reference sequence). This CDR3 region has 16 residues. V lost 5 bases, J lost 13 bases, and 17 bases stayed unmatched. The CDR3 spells CASSPQTGLAGGNRYF. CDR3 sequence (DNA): TGTGCCAGTAGTCCCCAAACGGGGCTAGCGGGGGGGAACAGGTACTTC.

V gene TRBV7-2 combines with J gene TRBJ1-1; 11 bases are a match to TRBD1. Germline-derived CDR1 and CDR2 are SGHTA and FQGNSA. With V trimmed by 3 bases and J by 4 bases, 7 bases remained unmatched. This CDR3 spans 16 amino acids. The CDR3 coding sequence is TGTGCCAGCAGCTTCCGGACAGGGGGCGTCTCCACTGAAGCTTTCTTT. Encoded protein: CASSFRTGGVSTEAFF.

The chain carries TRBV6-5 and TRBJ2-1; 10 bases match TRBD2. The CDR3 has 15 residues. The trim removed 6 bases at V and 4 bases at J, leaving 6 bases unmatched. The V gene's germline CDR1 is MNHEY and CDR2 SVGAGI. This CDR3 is CASRQTAGGYNEQFF. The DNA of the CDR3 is TGTGCCAGCAGACAAACAGCGGGGGGGTACAATGAGCAGTTCTTC.

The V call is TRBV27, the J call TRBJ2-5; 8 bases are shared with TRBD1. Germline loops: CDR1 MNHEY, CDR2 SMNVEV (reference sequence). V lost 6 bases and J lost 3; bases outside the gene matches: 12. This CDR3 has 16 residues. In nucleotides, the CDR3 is TGTGCCAGCAGACCGATGCCGGGACAGGAGGAAGAGACCCAGTACTTC. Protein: CASRPMPGQEEETQYF.

The CDR3 nucleotides read TGTGCCAGAAGCCCCCGGGTCACTAGCACAGATACGCAGTATTTT. Protein product: CARSPRVTSTDTQYF. J is TRBJ2-3 and V is TRBV5-3; D is ambiguous. TRBV5-3 carries the ORF label, with uncertain function. V shed 4 bases and J shed 0 bases, with 12 bases lying between them. The CDR3 contains 15 residues.

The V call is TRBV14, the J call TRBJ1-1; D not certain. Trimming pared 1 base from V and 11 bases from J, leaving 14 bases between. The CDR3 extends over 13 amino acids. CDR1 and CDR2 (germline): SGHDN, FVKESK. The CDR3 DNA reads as TGTGCCAGCAGCCAAGCCGGAGCGGTGGGTGCTTTCTTT. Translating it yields CASSQAGAVGAFF.

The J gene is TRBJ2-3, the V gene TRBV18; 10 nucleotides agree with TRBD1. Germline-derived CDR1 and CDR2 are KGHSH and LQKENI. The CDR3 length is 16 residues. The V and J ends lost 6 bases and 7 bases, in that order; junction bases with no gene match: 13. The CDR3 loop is CASSPSLTGGSYTQYF. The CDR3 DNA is TGTGCCAGCTCTCCCTCACTGACAGGGGGCTCATATACGCAGTATTTT.

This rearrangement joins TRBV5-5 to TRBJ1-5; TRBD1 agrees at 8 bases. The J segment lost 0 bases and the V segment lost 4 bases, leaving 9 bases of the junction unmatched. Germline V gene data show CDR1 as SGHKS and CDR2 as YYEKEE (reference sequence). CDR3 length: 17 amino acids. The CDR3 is CASSRSTDRASNQPQHF. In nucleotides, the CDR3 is TGTGCCAGCAGCAGATCGACGGACAGGGCTAGCAATCAGCCCCAGCATTTT.

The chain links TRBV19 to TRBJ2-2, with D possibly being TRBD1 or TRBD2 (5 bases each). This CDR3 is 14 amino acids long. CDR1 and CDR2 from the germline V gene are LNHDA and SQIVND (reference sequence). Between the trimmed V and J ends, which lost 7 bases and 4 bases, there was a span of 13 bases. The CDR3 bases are TGTGCCAGTAATCGAGGGGTCAGCACCGGGGAGCTGTTTTTT. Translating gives CASNRGVSTGELFF.

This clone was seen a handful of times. The CDR3: CASNEFLRPQGEQYF. CDR3 bases: TGTGCCAGCAACGAATTTTTGAGGCCTCAGGGGGAGCAGTACTTC. The chain joins TRBV5-5 to TRBJ2-7; TRBD1 is a possible D gene (6 bases). This CDR3 has 15 residues. From germline, CDR1 is SGHKS and CDR2 YYEKEE (reference sequence). Trimming cost V 6 bases and J 7 bases, with 23 bases left between them.

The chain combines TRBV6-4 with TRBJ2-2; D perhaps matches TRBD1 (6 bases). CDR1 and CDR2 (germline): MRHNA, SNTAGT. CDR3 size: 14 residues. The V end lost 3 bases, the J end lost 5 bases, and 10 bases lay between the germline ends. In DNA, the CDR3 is TGTGCCAGCAGTGAAGGGGGAGTGACCGGGGAGCTGTTTTTT. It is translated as CASSEGGVTGELFF.

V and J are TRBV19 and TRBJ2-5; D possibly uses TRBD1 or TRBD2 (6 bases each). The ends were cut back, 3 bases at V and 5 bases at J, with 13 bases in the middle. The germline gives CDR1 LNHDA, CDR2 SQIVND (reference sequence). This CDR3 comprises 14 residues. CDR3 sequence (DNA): TGTGCCAGTAGTATGGCAGGGGCGGGGGAGACCCAGTACTTC. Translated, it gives CASSMAGAGETQYF.

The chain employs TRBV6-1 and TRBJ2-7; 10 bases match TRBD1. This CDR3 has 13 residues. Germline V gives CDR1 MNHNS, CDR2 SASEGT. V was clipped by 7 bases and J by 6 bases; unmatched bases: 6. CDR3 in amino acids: CASIRTGGFEQYF. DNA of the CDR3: TGTGCCAGCATAAGGACAGGGGGGTTCGAGCAGTACTTC.

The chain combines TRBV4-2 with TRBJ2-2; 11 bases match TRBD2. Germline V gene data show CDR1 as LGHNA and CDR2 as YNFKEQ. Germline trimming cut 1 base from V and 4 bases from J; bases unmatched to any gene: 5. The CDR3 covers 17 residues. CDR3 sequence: CASSQGSGGAVTGELFF. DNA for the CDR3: TGTGCCAGCAGCCAAGGTAGCGGGGGGGCCGTCACCGGGGAGCTGTTTTTT.

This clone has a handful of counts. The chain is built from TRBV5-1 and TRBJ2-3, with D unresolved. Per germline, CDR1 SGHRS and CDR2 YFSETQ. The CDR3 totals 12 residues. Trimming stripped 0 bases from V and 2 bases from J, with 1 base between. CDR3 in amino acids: CASSLVTDTQYF. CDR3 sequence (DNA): TGCGCCAGCAGCTTGGTCACAGATACGCAGTATTTT.

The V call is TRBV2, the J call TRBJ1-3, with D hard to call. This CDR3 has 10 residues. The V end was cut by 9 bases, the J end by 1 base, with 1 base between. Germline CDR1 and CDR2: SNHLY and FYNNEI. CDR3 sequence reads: CASSGNTIYF. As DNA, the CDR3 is TGTGCCAGTTCTGGAAACACCATATATTTT.

CDR3 DNA sequence: TGTGCCAGCAGTGAAGAAGGTCAGAGTTATAGCTATGGCTACACCTTC. Translation: CASSEEGQSYSYGYTF. This chain connects TRBV2 to TRBJ1-2; no clear D. CDR3 length: 16 residues. Per germline, CDR1 SNHLY and CDR2 FYNNEI. V lost 1 base and J lost 4, with 16 bases in between. The full variable domain, its missing parts supplied by reference TRBV2 and TRBJ1-2, is EPEVTQTPSHQVTQMGQEVILRCVPISNHLYFYWYRQILGQKVEFLVSFYNNEISEKSEIFDDQFSVERPDGSNFTLKIRSTKLEDSAMYFCASSEEGQSYSYGYTFGSGTRLTVV.

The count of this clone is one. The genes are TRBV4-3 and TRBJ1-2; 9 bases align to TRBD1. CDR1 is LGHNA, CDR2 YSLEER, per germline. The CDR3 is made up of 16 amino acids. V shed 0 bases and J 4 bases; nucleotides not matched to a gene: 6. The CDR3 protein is CASSQELGQGSYGYTF. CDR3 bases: TGCGCCAGCAGCCAAGAATTGGGACAGGGTAGCTATGGCTACACCTTC.

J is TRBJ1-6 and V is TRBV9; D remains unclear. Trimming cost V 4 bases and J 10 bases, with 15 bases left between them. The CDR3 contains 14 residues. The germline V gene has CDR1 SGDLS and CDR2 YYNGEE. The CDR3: CASSFNSGNSPLHF. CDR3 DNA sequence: TGTGCCAGCAGCTTTAACTCCGGGAACTCACCCCTCCACTTT.

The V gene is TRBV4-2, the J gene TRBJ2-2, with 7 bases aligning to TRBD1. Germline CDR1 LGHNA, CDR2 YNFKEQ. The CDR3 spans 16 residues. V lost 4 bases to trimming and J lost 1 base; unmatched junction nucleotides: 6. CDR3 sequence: CASSRTGTENTGELFF. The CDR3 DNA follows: TGTGCCAGCAGCCGTACCGGGACAGAGAACACCGGGGAGCTGTTTTTT.